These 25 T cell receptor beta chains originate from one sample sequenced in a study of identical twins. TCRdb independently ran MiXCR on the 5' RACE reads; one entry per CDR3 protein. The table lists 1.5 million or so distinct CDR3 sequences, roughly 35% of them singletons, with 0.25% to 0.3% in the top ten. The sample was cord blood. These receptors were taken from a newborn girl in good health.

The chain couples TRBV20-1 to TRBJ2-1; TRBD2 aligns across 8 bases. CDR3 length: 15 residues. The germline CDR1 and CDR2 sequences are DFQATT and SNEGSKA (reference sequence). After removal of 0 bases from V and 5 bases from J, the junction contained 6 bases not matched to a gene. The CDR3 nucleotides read TGCAGTGCTAGAGATCGAAGCGGGAGCAACAATGAGCAGTTCTTC. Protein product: CSARDRSGSNNEQFF.

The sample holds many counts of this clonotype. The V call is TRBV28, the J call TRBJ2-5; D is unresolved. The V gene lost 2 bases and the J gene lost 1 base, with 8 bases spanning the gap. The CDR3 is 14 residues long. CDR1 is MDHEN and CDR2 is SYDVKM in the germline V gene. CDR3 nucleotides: TGTGCCAGCAGTTTAAGCAGGCCCCAAGAGACCCAGTACTTC. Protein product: CASSLSRPQETQYF.

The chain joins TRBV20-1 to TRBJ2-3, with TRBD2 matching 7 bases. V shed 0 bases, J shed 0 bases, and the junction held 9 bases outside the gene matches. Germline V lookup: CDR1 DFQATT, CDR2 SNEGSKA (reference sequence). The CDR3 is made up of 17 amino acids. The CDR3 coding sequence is TGCAGTGCTAGAGATCGGCCGGGGGGTGTAAGCACAGATACGCAGTATTTT. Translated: CSARDRPGGVSTDTQYF.

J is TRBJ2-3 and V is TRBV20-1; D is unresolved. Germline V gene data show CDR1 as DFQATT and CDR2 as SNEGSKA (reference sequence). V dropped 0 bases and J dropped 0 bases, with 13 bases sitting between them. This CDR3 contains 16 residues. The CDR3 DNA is TGCAGTGCTAGAGACCCCTCTAGAACTAGCACAGATACGCAGTATTTT. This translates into CSARDPSRTSTDTQYF.

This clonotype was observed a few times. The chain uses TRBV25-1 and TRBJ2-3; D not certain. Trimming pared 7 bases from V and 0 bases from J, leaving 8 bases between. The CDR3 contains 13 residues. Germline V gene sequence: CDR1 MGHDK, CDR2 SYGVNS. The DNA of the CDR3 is TGTGCCAGCACTCATTCTAGCACAGATACGCAGTATTTT. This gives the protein CASTHSSTDTQYF.

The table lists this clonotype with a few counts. The CDR3 here is CSARRGGGDNQPQHF. The DNA for the CDR3 is TGCAGTGCCCGGCGCGGGGGGGGTGACAATCAGCCCCAGCATTTT. The chain is built from TRBV20-1 and TRBJ1-5; D may be TRBD1 (5 bases). The CDR3 consists of 15 residues. V lost 6 bases to trimming and J lost 3 bases, with 18 bases between them. Germline values: CDR1 DFQATT, CDR2 SNEGSKA (reference sequence).

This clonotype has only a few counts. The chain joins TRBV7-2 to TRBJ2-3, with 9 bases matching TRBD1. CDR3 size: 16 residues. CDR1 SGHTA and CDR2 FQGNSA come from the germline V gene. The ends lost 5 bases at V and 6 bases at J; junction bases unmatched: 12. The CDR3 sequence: CASSPRTGVGLDTQYF. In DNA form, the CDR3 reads TGTGCCAGCAGCCCCCGGACAGGGGTAGGATTGGATACGCAGTATTTT.

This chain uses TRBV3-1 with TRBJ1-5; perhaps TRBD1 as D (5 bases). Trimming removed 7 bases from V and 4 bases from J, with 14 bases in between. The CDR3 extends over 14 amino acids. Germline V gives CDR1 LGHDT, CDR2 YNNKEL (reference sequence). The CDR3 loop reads CASTHSGGNQPQHF. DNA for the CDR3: TGTGCCAGCACCCATTCGGGGGGGAATCAGCCCCAGCATTTT.

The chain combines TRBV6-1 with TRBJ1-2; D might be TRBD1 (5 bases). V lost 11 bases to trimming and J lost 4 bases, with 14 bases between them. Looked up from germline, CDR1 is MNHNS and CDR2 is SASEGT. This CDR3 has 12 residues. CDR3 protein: CAGAGTSYGYTF. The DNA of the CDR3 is TGTGCCGGGGCCGGGACCTCCTATGGCTACACCTTC.

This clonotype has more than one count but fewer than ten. CDR3 loop: CASSLVQADTQYF. In DNA, the CDR3 is TGTGCCAGCAGCTTAGTTCAGGCAGATACGCAGTATTTT. The V call is TRBV7-2, the J call TRBJ2-3, with unresolved D. The CDR3 loop spans 13 amino acids. CDR1 SGHTA and CDR2 FQGNSA come from the germline V gene. The germline V and J ends were trimmed by 1 base and 4 bases, with 6 bases remaining between them.

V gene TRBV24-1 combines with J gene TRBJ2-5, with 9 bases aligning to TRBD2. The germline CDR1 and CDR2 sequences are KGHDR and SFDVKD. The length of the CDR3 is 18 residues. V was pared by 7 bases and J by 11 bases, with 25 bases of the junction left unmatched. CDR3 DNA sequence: TGTGCCACCAGCCCCCGAGCGGGAGGTAGGGGGACCTACAATGAGCAGTACTTC. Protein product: CATSPRAGGRGTYNEQYF.

For the CDR3, the DNA is TGTGCCAGCAGTGAACGGGACAGCATCACAGATACGCAGTATTTT. This gives the protein CASSERDSITDTQYF. The chain is built from TRBV6-1 and TRBJ2-3; 7 bases are shared with TRBD1. The CDR3 is 15 amino acids. Germline lookup yields CDR1 MNHNS and CDR2 SASEGT. The junction had 4 bases not matched to a gene; V was cut back by 2 bases and J by 2 bases.

The CDR3 bases are TGTGCCAGCAGTTTAGAGCGGGAGATCTCGGATACGCAGTATTTT. Its translation: CASSLEREISDTQYF. The chain combines TRBV28 with TRBJ2-3; TRBD2 matches at 8 bases. V shed 2 bases and J 6 bases; nucleotides not matched to a gene: 7. The CDR3 loop spans 15 amino acids. Germline CDR1 MDHEN, CDR2 SYDVKM.

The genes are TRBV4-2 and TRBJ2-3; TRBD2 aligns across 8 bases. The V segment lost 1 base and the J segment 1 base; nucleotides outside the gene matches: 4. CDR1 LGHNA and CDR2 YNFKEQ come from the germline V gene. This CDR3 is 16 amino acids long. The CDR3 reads CASSQAAGVGTDTQYF. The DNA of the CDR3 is TGTGCCAGCAGCCAAGCAGCGGGAGTGGGCACAGATACGCAGTATTTT.

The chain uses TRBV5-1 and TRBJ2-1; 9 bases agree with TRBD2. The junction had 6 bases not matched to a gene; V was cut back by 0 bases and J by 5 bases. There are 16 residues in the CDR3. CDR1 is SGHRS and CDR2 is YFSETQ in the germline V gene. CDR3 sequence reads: CASSLASSGIHNEQFF. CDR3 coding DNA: TGCGCCAGCAGCTTGGCGTCTAGCGGGATTCACAATGAGCAGTTCTTC.

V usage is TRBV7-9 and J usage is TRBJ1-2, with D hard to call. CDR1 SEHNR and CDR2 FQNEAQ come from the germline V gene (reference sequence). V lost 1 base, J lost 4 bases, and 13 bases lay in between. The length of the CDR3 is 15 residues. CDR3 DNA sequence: TGTGCCAGCAGCTTAGTTTCCCCAAATAGCTATGGCTACACCTTC. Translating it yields CASSLVSPNSYGYTF.

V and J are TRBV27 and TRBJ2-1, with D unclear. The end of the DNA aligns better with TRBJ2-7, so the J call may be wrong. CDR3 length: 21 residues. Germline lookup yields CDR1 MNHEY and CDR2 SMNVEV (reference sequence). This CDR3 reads CASSLSAFGVQGPNSYNEQYF. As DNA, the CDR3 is TGTGCCAGCAGTTTATCGGCGTTCGGAGTCCAAGGCCCTAACTCCTACAATGAGCAGTACTTC.

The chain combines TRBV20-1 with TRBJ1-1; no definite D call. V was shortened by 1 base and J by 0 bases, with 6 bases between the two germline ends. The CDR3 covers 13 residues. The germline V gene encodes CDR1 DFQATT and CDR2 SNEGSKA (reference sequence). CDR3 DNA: TGCAGTGCTAGAGTGTTAATGAACACTGAAGCTTTCTTT. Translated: CSARVLMNTEAFF.

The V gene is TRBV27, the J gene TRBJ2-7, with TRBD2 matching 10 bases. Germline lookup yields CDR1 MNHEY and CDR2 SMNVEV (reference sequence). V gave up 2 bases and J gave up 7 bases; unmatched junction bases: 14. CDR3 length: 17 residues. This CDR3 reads CASSLPSGRRAYNEQYF. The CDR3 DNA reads TGTGCCAGCAGTTTACCTAGCGGGAGAAGGGCCTACAATGAGCAGTACTTC.

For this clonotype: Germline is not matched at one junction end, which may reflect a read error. The CDR3 bases are TGTGCCAGCAGAGACCTAGGACGGTTGATTAATCAGCCCCGGCATTTT. It yields the protein CASRDLGRLINQPRHF. The V and J genes are TRBV6-1 and TRBJ1-5; D not resolved. CDR3 length: 16 residues. Germline CDR1 and CDR2: MNHNS and SASEGT.

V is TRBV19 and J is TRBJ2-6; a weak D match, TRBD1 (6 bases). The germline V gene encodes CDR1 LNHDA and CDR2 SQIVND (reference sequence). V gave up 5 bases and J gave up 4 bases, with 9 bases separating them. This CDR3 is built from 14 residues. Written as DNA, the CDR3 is TGTGCCAGTAGTCCCGGACAGGGGGCCAACGTCCTGACTTTC. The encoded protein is CASSPGQGANVLTF.

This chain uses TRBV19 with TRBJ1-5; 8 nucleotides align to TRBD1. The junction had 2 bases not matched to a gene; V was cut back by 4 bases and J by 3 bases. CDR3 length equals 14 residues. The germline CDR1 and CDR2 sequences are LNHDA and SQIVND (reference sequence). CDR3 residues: CASSRQGTNQPQHF. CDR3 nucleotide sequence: TGTGCCAGTAGTAGACAGGGGACCAATCAGCCCCAGCATTTT.

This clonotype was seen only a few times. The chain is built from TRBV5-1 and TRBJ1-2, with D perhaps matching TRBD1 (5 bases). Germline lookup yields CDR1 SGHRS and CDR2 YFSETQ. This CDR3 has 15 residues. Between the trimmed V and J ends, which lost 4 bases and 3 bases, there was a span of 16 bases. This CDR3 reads CASSPAGTTDYGYTF. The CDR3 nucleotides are TGCGCCAGCAGCCCAGCCGGGACGACGGACTATGGCTACACCTTC.

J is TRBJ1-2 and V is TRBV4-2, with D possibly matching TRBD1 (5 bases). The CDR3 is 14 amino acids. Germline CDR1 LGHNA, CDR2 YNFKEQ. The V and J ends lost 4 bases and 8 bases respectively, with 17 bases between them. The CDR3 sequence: CASSRRRQKEGYTF. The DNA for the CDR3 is TGTGCCAGCAGCCGGAGGAGACAGAAAGAAGGCTACACCTTC.

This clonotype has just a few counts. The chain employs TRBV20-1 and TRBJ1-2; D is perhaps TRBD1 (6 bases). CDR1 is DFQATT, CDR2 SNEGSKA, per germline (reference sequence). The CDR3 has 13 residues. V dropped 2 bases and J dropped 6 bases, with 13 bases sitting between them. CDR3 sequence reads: CSARYREENGYTF. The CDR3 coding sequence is TGCAGTGCTAGATACAGGGAGGAAAATGGCTACACCTTC.